This record concerns one T cell receptor (beta chain) sequence. Its target is not known. The sample is drawn from a study of identical twins. Germline lookup yields CDR1 SGHAT and CDR2 FQNNGV. V gave up 5 bases and J gave up 6 bases, with 11 bases separating them. The CDR3 extends over 12 amino acids. Findings and caveats of the study: Out-of-frame alpha sequences shared by twins showed excess low generation probability.

TCRdb reanalysed the 5' RACE reads using MiXCR and keeps one entry per CDR3 protein. The profile covers around 670,000 distinct CDR3 sequences, with approximately 6.1% appearing a single time and roughly 1.6% taken by the ten largest. The specimen sequenced was naive T cells sorted from blood. V and J are TRBV11-2 and TRBJ2-7, with D hard to call. The source is a man between 18 and 35 years old in good health. Here the CDR3 DNA reads TGTGCCAGCAGCCCCCGTGGCGGCGAGCAGTACTTC. Its translation is CASSPRGGEQYF.